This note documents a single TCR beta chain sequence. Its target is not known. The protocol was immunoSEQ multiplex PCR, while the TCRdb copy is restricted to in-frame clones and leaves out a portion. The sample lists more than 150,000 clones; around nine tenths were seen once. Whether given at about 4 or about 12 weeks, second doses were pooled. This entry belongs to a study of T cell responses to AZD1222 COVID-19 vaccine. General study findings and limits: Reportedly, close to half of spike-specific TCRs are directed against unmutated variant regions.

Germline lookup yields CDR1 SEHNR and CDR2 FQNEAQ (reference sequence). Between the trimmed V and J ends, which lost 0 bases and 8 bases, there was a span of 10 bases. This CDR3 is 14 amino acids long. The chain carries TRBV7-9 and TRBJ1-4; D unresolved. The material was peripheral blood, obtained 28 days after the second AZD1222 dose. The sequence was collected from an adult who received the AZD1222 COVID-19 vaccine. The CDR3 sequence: CASSLASGLEKLFF. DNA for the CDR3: TGTGCCAGCAGCTTAGCGTCGGGGTTGGAAAAACTGTTTTTT. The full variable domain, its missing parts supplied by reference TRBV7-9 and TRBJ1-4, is DTGVSQNPRHKITKRGQNVTFRCDPISEHNRLYWYRQTLGQGPEFLTYFQNEAQLEKSRLLSDRFSAERPKGSFSTLEIQRTEQGDSAMYLCASSLASGLEKLFFGSGTQLSVL.